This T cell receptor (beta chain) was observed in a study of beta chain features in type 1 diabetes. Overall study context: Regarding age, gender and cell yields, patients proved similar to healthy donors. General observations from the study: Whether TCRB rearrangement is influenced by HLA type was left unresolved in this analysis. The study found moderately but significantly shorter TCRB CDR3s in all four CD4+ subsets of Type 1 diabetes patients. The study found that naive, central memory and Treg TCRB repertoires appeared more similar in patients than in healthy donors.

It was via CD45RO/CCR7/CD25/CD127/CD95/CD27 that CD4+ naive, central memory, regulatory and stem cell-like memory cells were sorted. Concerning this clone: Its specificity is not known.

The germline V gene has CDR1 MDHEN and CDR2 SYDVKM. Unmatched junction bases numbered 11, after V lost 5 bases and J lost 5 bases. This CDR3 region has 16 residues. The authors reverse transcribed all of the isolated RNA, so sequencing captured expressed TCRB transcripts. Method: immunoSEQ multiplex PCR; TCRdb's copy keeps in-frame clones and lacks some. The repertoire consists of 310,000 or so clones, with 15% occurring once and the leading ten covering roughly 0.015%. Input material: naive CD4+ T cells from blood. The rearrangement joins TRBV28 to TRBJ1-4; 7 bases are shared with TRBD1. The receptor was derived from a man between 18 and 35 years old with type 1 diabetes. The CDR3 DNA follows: TGTGCCAGCAGTGTCGACAGGGTTCGGTGGAATGAAAAACTGTTTTTT. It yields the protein CASSVDRVRWNEKLFF.